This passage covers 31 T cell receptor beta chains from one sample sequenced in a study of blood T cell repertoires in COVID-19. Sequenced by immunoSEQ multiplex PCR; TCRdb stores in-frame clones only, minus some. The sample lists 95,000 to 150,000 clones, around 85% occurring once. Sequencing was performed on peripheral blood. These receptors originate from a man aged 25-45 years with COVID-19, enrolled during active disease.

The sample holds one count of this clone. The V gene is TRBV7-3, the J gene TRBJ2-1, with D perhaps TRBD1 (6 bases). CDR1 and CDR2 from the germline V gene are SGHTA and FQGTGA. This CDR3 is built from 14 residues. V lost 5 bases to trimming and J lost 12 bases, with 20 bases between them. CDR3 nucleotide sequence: TGTGCCAGCAGCCCAAGCAACAGGGCTGGGGCGCAGTTCTTC. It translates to CASSPSNRAGAQFF.

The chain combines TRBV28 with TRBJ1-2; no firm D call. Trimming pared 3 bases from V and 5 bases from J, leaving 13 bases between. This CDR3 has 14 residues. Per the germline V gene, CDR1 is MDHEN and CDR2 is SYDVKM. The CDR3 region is CASSFTSRIYGYTF. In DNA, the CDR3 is TGTGCCAGCAGTTTTACATCCCGAATATATGGCTACACCTTC.

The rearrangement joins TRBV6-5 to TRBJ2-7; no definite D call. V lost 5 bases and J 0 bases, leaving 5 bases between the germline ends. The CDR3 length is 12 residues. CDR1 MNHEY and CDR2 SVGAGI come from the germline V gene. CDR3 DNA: TGTGCCAGCAGTACAAGCTCCTACGAGCAGTACTTC. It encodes CASSTSSYEQYF.

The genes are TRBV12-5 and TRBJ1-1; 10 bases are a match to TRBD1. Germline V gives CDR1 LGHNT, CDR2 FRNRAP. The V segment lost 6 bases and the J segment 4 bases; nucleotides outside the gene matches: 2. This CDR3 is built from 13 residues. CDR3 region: CASGRTGGTEAFF. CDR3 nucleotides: TGTGCTAGTGGCCGGACAGGGGGCACTGAAGCTTTCTTT. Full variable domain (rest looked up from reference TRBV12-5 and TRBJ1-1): DARVTQTPRHKVTEMGQEVTMRCQPILGHNTVFWYRQTMMQGLELLAYFRNRAPLDDSGMPKDRFSAEMPDATLATLKIQPSEPRDSAVYFCASGRTGGTEAFFGQGTRLTVV.

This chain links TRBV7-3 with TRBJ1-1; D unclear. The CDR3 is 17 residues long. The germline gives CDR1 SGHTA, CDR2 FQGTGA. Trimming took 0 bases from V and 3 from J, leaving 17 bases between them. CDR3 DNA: TGTGCCAGCAGCTTAACGTTGGTCCTACCCGGGGACACTGAAGCTTTCTTT. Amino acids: CASSLTLVLPGDTEAFF.

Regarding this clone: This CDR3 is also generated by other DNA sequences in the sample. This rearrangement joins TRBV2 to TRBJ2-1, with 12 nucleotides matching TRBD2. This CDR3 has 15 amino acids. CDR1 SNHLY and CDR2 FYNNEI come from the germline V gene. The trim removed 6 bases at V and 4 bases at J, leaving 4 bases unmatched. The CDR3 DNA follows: TGTGCCAGCAGCCGGACTAGCGGGGTATACAATGAGCAGTTCTTC. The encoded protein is CASSRTSGVYNEQFF.

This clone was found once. CDR3 sequence: CASSYGGSGANVLTF. The CDR3 DNA follows: TGTGCCAGCAGTTACGGGGGGTCCGGGGCCAACGTCCTGACTTTC. The V gene is TRBV6-5, the J gene TRBJ2-6; D perhaps matches TRBD2 (6 bases). The CDR3 has 15 residues. CDR1 is MNHEY and CDR2 is SVGAGI in the germline V gene. V lost 2 bases, J lost 4 bases, and 9 bases lay in between.

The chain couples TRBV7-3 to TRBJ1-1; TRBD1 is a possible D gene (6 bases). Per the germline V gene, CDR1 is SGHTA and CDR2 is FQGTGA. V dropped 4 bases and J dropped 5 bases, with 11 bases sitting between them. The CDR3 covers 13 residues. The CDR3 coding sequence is TGTGCCAGCAGCTCTCACAGGGATACTGAAGCTTTCTTT. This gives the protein CASSSHRDTEAFF.

The CDR3 here is CASNLDRGRGNTF. In DNA, the CDR3 is TGTGCCAGCAATCTGGACAGGGGGCGAGGTAACACCTTC. The chain couples TRBV2 to TRBJ1-2, with 11 bases lining up with TRBD1. The CDR3 is 13 residues long. V shed 7 bases, J shed 12 bases, and the junction held 10 bases outside the gene matches. Germline V gene lookup returns CDR1 SNHLY and CDR2 FYNNEI.

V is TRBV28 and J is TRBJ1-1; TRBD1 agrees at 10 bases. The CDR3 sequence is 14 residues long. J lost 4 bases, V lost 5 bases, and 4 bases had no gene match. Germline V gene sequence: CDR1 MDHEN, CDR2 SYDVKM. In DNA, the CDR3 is TGTGCCAGCAGTCCCTGGACAGGGGGCACTGAAGCTTTCTTT. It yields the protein CASSPWTGGTEAFF.

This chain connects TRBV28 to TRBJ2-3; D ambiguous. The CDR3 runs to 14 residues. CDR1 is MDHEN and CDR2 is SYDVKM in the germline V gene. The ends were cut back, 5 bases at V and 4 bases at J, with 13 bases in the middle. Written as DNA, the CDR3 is TGTGCCAGCAGTCCCCATCCCACGGCAGATACGCAGTATTTT. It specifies CASSPHPTADTQYF.

In nucleotides, the CDR3 is TGTGCCAGCAGCAATGGGAGGATGACTAATGAAAAACTGTTTTTT. This codes for CASSNGRMTNEKLFF. The genes are TRBV21-1 and TRBJ1-4. TRBV21-1 is classified as a pseudogene. The CDR3 has 15 amino acids.

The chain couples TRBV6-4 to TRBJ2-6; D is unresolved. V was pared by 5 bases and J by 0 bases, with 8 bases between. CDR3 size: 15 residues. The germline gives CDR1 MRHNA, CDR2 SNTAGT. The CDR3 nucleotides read TGTGCCAGCAGTCTCAAGAGCTCTGGGGCCAACGTCCTGACTTTC. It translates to CASSLKSSGANVLTF.

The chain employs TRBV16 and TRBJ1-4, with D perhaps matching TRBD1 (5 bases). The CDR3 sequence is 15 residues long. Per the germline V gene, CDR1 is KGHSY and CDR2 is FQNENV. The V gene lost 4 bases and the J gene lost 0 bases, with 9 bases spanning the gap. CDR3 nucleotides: TGTGCCAGCAGCCTCCCGGGGGCAACTAATGAAAAACTGTTTTTT. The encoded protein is CASSLPGATNEKLFF. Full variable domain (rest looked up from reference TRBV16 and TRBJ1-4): GEEVAQTPKHLVRGEGQKAKLYCAPIKGHSYVFWYQQVLKNEFKFLISFQNENVFDETGMPKERFSAKCLPNSPCSLEIQATKLEDSAVYFCASSLPGATNEKLFFGSGTQLSVL.

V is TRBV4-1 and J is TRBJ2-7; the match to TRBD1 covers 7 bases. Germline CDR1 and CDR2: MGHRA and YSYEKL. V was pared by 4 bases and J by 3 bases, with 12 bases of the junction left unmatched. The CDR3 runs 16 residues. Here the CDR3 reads CASSPEDRARDYEQYF. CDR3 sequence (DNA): TGCGCCAGCAGCCCGGAAGACAGGGCAAGGGACTACGAGCAGTACTTC.

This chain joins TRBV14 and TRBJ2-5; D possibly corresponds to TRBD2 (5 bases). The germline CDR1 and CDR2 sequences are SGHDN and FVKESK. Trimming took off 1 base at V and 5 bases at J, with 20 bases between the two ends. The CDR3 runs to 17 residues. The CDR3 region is CASSQGTASGSRETQYF. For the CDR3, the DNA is TGTGCCAGCAGCCAAGGCACCGCATCGGGGTCCAGGGAGACCCAGTACTTC.

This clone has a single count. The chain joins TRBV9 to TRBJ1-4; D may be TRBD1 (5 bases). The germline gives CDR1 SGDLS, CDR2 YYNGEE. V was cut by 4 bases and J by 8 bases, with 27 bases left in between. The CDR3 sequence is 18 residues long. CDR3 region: CASSPSGSGVLFGEKLFF. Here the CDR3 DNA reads TGTGCCAGCAGCCCCAGTGGGTCGGGGGTTCTATTCGGAGAAAAACTGTTTTTT.

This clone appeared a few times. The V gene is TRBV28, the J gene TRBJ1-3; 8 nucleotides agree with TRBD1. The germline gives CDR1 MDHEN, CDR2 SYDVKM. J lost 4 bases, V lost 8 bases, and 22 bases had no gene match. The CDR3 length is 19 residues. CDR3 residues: CASCPFHFDRGSIGNTIYF. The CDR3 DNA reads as TGTGCCAGCTGTCCCTTTCATTTTGACAGGGGAAGTATAGGAAACACCATATATTTT. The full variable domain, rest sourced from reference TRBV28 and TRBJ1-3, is DVKVTQSSRYLVKRTGEKVFLECVQDMDHENMFWYRQDPGLGLRLIYFSYDVKMKEKGDIPEGYSVSREKKERFSLILESASTNQTSMYLCASCPFHFDRGSIGNTIYFGEGSWLTVV.

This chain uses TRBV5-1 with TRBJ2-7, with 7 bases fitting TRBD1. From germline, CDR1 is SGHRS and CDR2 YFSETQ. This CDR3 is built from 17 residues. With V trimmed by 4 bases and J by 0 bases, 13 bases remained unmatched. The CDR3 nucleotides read TGCGCCAGCAGCGAAATTACTGGACAGGTTTTCTCCTACGAGCAGTACTTC. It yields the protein CASSEITGQVFSYEQYF. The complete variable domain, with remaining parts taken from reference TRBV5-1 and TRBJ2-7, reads KAGVTQTPRYLIKTRGQQVTLSCSPISGHRSVSWYQQTPGQGLQFLFEYFSETQRNKGNFPGRFSGRQFSNSRSEMNVSTLELGDSALYLCASSEITGQVFSYEQYFGPGTRLTVT.

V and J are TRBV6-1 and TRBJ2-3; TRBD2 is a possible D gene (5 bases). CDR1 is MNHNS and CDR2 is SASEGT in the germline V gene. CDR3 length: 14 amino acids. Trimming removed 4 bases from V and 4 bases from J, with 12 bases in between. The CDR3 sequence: CASSARGRPDTQYF. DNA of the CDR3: TGTGCCAGCAGTGCTCGCGGGCGTCCAGATACGCAGTATTTT.

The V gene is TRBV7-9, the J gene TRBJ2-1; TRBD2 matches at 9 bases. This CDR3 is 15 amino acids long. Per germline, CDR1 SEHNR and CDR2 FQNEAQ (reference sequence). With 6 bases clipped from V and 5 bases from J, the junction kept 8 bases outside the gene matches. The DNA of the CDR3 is TGTGCCAGCAGACAACTAGCGGGTAGGGACAATGAGCAGTTCTTC. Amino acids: CASRQLAGRDNEQFF. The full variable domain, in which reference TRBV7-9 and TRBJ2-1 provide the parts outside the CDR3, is DTGVSQNPRHKITKRGQNVTFRCDPISEHNRLYWYRQTLGQGPEFLTYFQNEAQLEKSRLLSDRFSAERPKGSFSTLEIQRTEQGDSAMYLCASRQLAGRDNEQFFGPGTRLTVL.

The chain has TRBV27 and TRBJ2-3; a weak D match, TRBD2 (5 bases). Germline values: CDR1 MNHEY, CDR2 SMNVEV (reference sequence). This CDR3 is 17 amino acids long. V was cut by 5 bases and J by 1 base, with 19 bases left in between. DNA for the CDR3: TGTGCCAGCAGTCCCGGACGGAATCGAGCGGGCACAGATACGCAGTATTTT. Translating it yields CASSPGRNRAGTDTQYF.

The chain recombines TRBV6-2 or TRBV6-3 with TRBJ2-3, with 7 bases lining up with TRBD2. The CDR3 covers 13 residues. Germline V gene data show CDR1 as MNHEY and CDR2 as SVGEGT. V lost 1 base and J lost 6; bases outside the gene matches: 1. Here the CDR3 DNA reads TGTGCCAGCAGTTACTGGGACTACGATACGCAGTATTTT. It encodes CASSYWDYDTQYF.

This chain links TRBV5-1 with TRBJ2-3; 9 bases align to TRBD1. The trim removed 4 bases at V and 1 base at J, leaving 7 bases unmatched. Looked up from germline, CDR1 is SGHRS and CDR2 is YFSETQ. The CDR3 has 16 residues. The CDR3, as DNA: TGCGCCAGCAGCCCGCCCCGACAGGGGGGCACAGATACGCAGTATTTT. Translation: CASSPPRQGGTDTQYF.

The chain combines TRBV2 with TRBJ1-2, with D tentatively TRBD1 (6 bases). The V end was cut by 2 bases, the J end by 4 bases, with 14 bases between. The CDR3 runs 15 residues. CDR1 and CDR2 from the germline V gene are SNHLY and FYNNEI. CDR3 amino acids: CASSESGGGLYGYTF. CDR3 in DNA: TGTGCCAGCAGTGAATCCGGGGGGGGCCTCTATGGCTACACCTTC. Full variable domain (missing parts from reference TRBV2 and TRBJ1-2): EPEVTQTPSHQVTQMGQEVILRCVPISNHLYFYWYRQILGQKVEFLVSFYNNEISEKSEIFDDQFSVERPDGSNFTLKIRSTKLEDSAMYFCASSESGGGLYGYTFGSGTRLTVV.

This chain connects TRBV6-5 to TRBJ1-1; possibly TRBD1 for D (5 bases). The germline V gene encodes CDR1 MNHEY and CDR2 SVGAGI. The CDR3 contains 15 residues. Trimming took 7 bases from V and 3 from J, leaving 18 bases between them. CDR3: CASIRGGYGYTEAFF. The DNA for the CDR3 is TGTGCCAGCATCCGGGGGGGTTACGGGTACACTGAAGCTTTCTTT.

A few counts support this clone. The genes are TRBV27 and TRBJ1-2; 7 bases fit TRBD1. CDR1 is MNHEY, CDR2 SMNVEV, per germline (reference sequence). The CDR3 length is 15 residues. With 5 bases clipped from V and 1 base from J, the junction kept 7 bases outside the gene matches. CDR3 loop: CASSRAGGINYGYTF. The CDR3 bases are TGTGCCAGCAGTCGGGCAGGGGGAATTAACTATGGCTACACCTTC.

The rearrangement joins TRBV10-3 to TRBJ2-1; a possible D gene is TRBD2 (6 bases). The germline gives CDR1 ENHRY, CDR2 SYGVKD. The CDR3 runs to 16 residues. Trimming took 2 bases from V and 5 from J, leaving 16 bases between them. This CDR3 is CAISERQSGSNNEQFF. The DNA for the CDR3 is TGTGCCATCAGTGAGCGGCAGAGCGGGTCGAACAATGAGCAGTTCTTC.

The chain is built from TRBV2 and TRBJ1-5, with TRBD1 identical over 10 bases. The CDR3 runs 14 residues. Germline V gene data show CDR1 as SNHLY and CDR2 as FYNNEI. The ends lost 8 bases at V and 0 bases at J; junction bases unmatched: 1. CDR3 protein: CASRDRGSNQPQHF. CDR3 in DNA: TGTGCCAGCCGGGACAGGGGTAGCAATCAGCCCCAGCATTTT.

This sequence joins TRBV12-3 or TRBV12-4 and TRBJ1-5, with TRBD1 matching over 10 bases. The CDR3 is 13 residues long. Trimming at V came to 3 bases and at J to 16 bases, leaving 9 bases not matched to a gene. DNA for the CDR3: TGTGCCAGCAGTTTGGGCCCCGGGACAGGGGCTCATTTT. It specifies CASSLGPGTGAHF.

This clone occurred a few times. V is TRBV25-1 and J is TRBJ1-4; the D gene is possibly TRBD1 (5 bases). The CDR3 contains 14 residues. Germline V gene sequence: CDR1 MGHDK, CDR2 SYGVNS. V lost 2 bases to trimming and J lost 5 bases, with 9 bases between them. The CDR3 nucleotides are TGTGCCAGCAGTGAAGGGACTGGGAATGAAAAACTGTTTTTT. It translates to CASSEGTGNEKLFF.